These 28 T cell receptor beta chains share one sample of origin, sequenced in a study of yellow fever vaccine responses in identical twins. TCRdb re-analysed the RT-PCR reads in MiXCR, keeping a single row per CDR3 protein. The table lists 6,000 to 9,000 distinct CDR3 sequences, approximately 86% of them singletons. Sample: T cells from blood (PBMCs), unsorted or a sorted subset (not recorded which), taken before or after yellow fever vaccination (not recorded which). All receptors derive from a woman under 30 who received the yellow fever vaccine.

V usage is TRBV18 and J usage is TRBJ2-5; 8 bases are a match to TRBD2. V lost 3 bases and J lost 2; bases outside the gene matches: 2. Germline CDR1 reads KGHSH; CDR2 reads LQKENI. The CDR3 loop spans 14 amino acids. In DNA form, the CDR3 reads TGTGCCAGCTCACCTACTAGCGGTCAAGAGACCCAGTACTTC. Protein product: CASSPTSGQETQYF. The whole variable domain, filled in from reference TRBV18 and TRBJ2-5, reads NAGVMQNPRHLVRRRGQEARLRCSPMKGHSHVYWYRQLPEEGLKFMVYLQKENIIDESGMPKERFSAEFPKEGPSILRIQQVVRGDSAAYFCASSPTSGQETQYFGPGTRLLVL.

The rearrangement joins TRBV5-1 to TRBJ2-3; 7 bases line up with TRBD2. The CDR3 has 14 residues. V trimming: 6 bases; J trimming: 5 bases; junction bases outside the gene matches: 9. The germline gives CDR1 SGHRS, CDR2 YFSETQ. This chain's CDR3 is CASMRGFGEDTQYF. In DNA, the CDR3 is TGCGCCAGCATGCGGGGGTTCGGCGAAGATACGCAGTATTTT.

The V call is TRBV29-1, the J call TRBJ2-1; D unclear. V was clipped by 0 bases and J by 4 bases, with 13 bases between them. This CDR3 is 15 amino acids long. The germline CDR1 and CDR2 sequences are SQVTM and ANQGSEA. The CDR3 nucleotides read TGCAGCGTTGAAGATTTAGGCTCTAAATACAATGAGCAGTTCTTC. Its translation is CSVEDLGSKYNEQFF.

The chain has TRBV4-3 and TRBJ2-3, with 9 bases fitting TRBD2. The V and J ends lost 2 bases and 6 bases, in that order; junction bases with no gene match: 9. Germline CDR1 LGHNA, CDR2 YSLEER. The CDR3 length is 16 residues. The CDR3 DNA sequence: TGCGCCAGCAGCCAACAAGCGGGAGGAAGTTCGGATACGCAGTATTTT. It is translated as CASSQQAGGSSDTQYF.

The J gene is TRBJ2-7, the V gene TRBV18, with D unresolved. The germline CDR1 and CDR2 sequences are KGHSH and LQKENI. V was clipped by 3 bases and J by 4 bases, with 7 bases between them. The CDR3 loop spans 12 amino acids. The CDR3 coding sequence is TGTGCCAGCTCACCCGACGGGTACGAGCAGTACTTC. This gives the protein CASSPDGYEQYF.

The J gene is TRBJ2-7, the V gene TRBV18; D is uncertain. V lost 2 bases and J 3 bases, leaving 8 bases between the germline ends. This CDR3 spans 13 amino acids. The germline CDR1 and CDR2 sequences are KGHSH and LQKENI. This chain's CDR3 is CASSPGYGYEQYF. In nucleotides, the CDR3 is TGTGCCAGCTCACCAGGGTACGGCTACGAGCAGTACTTC.

The chain joins TRBV30 to TRBJ1-5, with 10 bases matching TRBD1. With 5 bases clipped from V and 3 bases from J, the junction kept 7 bases outside the gene matches. This CDR3 spans 15 amino acids. CDR1 and CDR2 from the germline V gene are GTSNPN and SVGIG (reference sequence). The CDR3 loop reads CAWQGQGLNNQPQHF. In DNA form, the CDR3 reads TGTGCCTGGCAGGGACAGGGGCTAAACAATCAGCCCCAGCATTTT.

V and J are TRBV11-2 and TRBJ2-5, with D possibly TRBD2 on 6 matching bases. This CDR3 region has 15 residues. Germline loops: CDR1 SGHAT, CDR2 FQNNGV. The germline V and J ends were trimmed by 7 bases and 1 base, with 16 bases remaining between them. The CDR3 coding sequence is TGTGCCAGCACCACGCCTGGGGGGTCCCAAGAGACCCAGTACTTC. It specifies CASTTPGGSQETQYF.

The chain joins TRBV19 to TRBJ2-3; D uncertain. Germline V lookup: CDR1 LNHDA, CDR2 SQIVND (reference sequence). CDR3 length equals 13 residues. The V end was cut by 6 bases, the J end by 10 bases, with 17 bases between. The CDR3 reads CASSHLHSSPQYF. The CDR3 bases are TGTGCCAGTAGCCACCTGCACAGTTCACCGCAGTATTTT.

This clonotype showed up just once. This chain links TRBV15 with TRBJ2-7, with TRBD1 matching over 11 bases. The CDR3 is 16 amino acids. CDR1 and CDR2 from the germline V gene are LNHNV and YYDKDF (reference sequence). V was pared by 1 base and J by 7 bases, with 9 bases of the junction left unmatched. The chain's CDR3 is CATSRVKGQGANEQYF. The CDR3 nucleotides read TGTGCCACCAGCAGAGTTAAAGGACAGGGGGCGAATGAGCAGTACTTC.

V gene TRBV6-2 or TRBV6-3 combines with J gene TRBJ2-3; no definite D call. The CDR3 runs 12 residues. V was clipped by 5 bases and J by 3 bases, with 6 bases between them. Germline CDR1 is MNHEY and CDR2 is SVGEGT. The CDR3 sequence is CASSPETDTQYF. The CDR3, as DNA: TGTGCCAGCAGTCCCGAGACAGATACGCAGTATTTT.

The chain links TRBV11-3 to TRBJ2-5; 8 bases map to TRBD2. CDR1 and CDR2 from the germline V gene are SGHNT and YENEEA. CDR3 size: 16 residues. V lost 1 base and J lost 2; bases outside the gene matches: 6. CDR3 sequence: CASSLGPGLGQETQYF. In DNA, the CDR3 is TGTGCCAGCAGCTTAGGGCCGGGACTAGGACAAGAGACCCAGTACTTC.

This chain uses TRBV5-1 with TRBJ2-3; D is unclear. CDR3 length: 15 amino acids. The V end lost 0 bases, the J end lost 0 bases, and 8 bases lay between the germline ends. Germline V gene lookup returns CDR1 SGHRS and CDR2 YFSETQ. The CDR3 coding sequence is TGCGCCAGCAGCTTGGAGGCAAGGAGCACAGATACGCAGTATTTT. Translating gives CASSLEARSTDTQYF. The whole variable domain, filled in from reference TRBV5-1 and TRBJ2-3, reads KAGVTQTPRYLIKTRGQQVTLSCSPISGHRSVSWYQQTPGQGLQFLFEYFSETQRNKGNFPGRFSGRQFSNSRSEMNVSTLELGDSALYLCASSLEARSTDTQYFGPGTRLTVL.

This clonotype has a handful of counts. The chain employs TRBV14 and TRBJ2-1, with D perhaps TRBD1 (6 bases). Germline lookup yields CDR1 SGHDN and CDR2 FVKESK. The germline V and J ends were trimmed by 2 bases and 4 bases, with 9 bases remaining between them. The CDR3 is 14 amino acids. Written as DNA, the CDR3 is TGTGCCAGCAGCCAATGGACAGTATACAATGAGCAGTTCTTC. Its protein is CASSQWTVYNEQFF.

This chain uses TRBV18 with TRBJ1-1; D is unclear. Trimming shortened V by 2 bases and J by 8 bases, and 12 bases separated the two germline ends. The length of the CDR3 is 13 residues. CDR1 is KGHSH, CDR2 LQKENI, per germline. CDR3 sequence: CASSPRDVGEAFF. The CDR3 DNA reads as TGTGCCAGCTCACCAAGAGACGTGGGGGAAGCTTTCTTT.

This chain joins TRBV7-2 and TRBJ2-7; no definite D call. The CDR3 has 11 amino acids. Trimming took 5 bases from V and 3 from J, leaving 5 bases between them. Looked up from germline, CDR1 is SGHTA and CDR2 is FQGNSA. In nucleotides, the CDR3 is TGTGCCAGCAGCGATAGCTACGAGCAGTACTTC. Translating it yields CASSDSYEQYF. The whole variable domain, filled in from reference TRBV7-2 and TRBJ2-7, reads GAGVSQSPSNKVTEKGKDVELRCDPISGHTALYWYRQSLGQGLEFLIYFQGNSAPDKSGLPSDRFSAERTGGSVSTLTIQRTQQEDSAVYLCASSDSYEQYFGPGTRLTVT.

The chain links TRBV24-1 to TRBJ1-5, with D uncertain. The germline gives CDR1 KGHDR, CDR2 SFDVKD. Trimming cost V 4 bases and J 4 bases, with 10 bases left between them. This CDR3 has 14 amino acids. The CDR3 loop is CATSETGSNQPQHF. The DNA of the CDR3 is TGTGCCACCAGTGAGACGGGGTCTAATCAGCCCCAGCATTTT.

V usage is TRBV7-9 and J usage is TRBJ2-3; maybe TRBD1 (6 bases). Trimming removed 5 bases from V and 2 bases from J, with 11 bases in between. Germline-derived CDR1 and CDR2 are SEHNR and FQNEAQ (reference sequence). This CDR3 spans 14 amino acids. Here the CDR3 DNA reads TGTGCCAGCAGCCTGGACAGCTTCACAGATACGCAGTATTTT. It translates to CASSLDSFTDTQYF.

This clonotype was recorded once. V usage is TRBV28 and J usage is TRBJ1-6, with D hard to call. There are 14 residues in the CDR3. The germline CDR1 and CDR2 sequences are MDHEN and SYDVKM. V was pared by 7 bases and J by 7 bases, with 14 bases between. In nucleotides, the CDR3 is TGTGCCAGCAACCAGCTGACGAACAATTCACCCCTCCACTTT. It specifies CASNQLTNNSPLHF.

The genes are TRBV11-1 and TRBJ2-3, with TRBD1 matching 8 bases. The CDR3 loop spans 15 amino acids. J was trimmed by 3 bases and V by 0 bases; bases with no gene match: 2. Germline-derived CDR1 and CDR2 are SGHAT and FQDESV (reference sequence). The CDR3 DNA follows: TGTGCCAGCAGCTTAGCACAGGGGGAAACAGATACGCAGTATTTT. Amino acids: CASSLAQGETDTQYF.

The table lists this clonotype with a few counts. The V gene is TRBV18, the J gene TRBJ2-5; D remains unclear. V was cut by 3 bases and J by 5 bases, with 16 bases left in between. The CDR3 contains 15 residues. Germline CDR1 is KGHSH and CDR2 is LQKENI. This CDR3 is CASSPLSSVGETQYF. DNA for the CDR3: TGTGCCAGCTCACCCTTGTCCAGTGTTGGGGAGACCCAGTACTTC.

The chain has TRBV13 and TRBJ2-5, with D perhaps matching TRBD1 or TRBD2 (5 bases each). CDR1 is PRHDT and CDR2 is FYEKMQ in the germline V gene (reference sequence). The CDR3 runs to 13 residues. Trimming cost V 6 bases and J 2 bases, with 10 bases left between them. The CDR3 DNA is TGTGCCAGCAGAAGGGACCATCAAGAGACCCAGTACTTC. This translates into CASRRDHQETQYF.

V gene TRBV19 combines with J gene TRBJ2-1; 8 bases are shared with TRBD1. The V gene's germline CDR1 is LNHDA and CDR2 SQIVND (reference sequence). The CDR3 loop spans 14 amino acids. V lost 4 bases, J lost 1 base, and 0 bases stayed unmatched. This CDR3 is CASSNRGSYNEQFF. The CDR3 DNA is TGTGCCAGTAGTAACAGGGGGTCCTACAATGAGCAGTTCTTC.

The rearrangement uses TRBV18 and TRBJ1-1; TRBD1 matches 8 bases. V shed 5 bases and J 4 bases; nucleotides not matched to a gene: 9. Germline CDR1 KGHSH, CDR2 LQKENI. The CDR3 sequence is 15 residues long. As DNA, the CDR3 is TGTGCCAGCTCATCCTTACCCAGGGGGCCCACTGAAGCTTTCTTT. Its protein product is CASSSLPRGPTEAFF.

The chain links TRBV11-2 to TRBJ1-2; 7 bases align to TRBD1. Trimming at V came to 5 bases and at J to 4 bases, leaving 10 bases not matched to a gene. From germline, CDR1 is SGHAT and CDR2 FQNNGV. The CDR3 is 15 amino acids. In DNA form, the CDR3 reads TGTGCCAGCAGCATGATGAGACAGGGCGCCTATGGCTACACCTTC. Residues: CASSMMRQGAYGYTF.

The gene calls are TRBV5-5 and TRBJ2-1, with D unresolved. Per the germline V gene, CDR1 is SGHKS and CDR2 is YYEKEE (reference sequence). The CDR3 has 15 residues. V was shortened by 1 base and J by 0 bases, with 8 bases between the two germline ends. The CDR3 loop reads CASSLSYDSYNEQFF. The CDR3 coding sequence is TGTGCCAGCAGCTTGAGCTACGACTCCTACAATGAGCAGTTCTTC.

This clonotype was seen just once. The CDR3 sequence: CASSLLAGGSRRETQYF. The DNA of the CDR3 is TGTGCCAGCAGCCTATTAGCGGGAGGGTCTCGACGCGAGACCCAGTACTTC. The V call is TRBV11-1, the J call TRBJ2-5, with 11 bases that match TRBD2. This CDR3 has 17 residues. Germline trimming cut 5 bases from V and 5 bases from J; bases unmatched to any gene: 13. The germline V gene encodes CDR1 SGHAT and CDR2 FQDESV (reference sequence).

This clonotype was counted a single time. The rearrangement joins TRBV2 to TRBJ2-7; 8 bases map to TRBD1. V shed 6 bases, J shed 6 bases, and the junction held 4 bases outside the gene matches. The CDR3 spans 12 residues. Looked up from germline, CDR1 is SNHLY and CDR2 is FYNNEI. CDR3 sequence reads: CASRVTGAEQYF. The CDR3 coding sequence is TGTGCCAGCAGGGTGACAGGGGCCGAGCAGTACTTC.